This T cell receptor beta chain was obtained from a study of cytomegalovirus exposure and HLA in healthy donors. V shed 0 bases, J shed 5 bases, and the junction held 7 bases outside the gene matches. The CDR3 extends over 16 amino acids. CDR1 and CDR2 (germline): SGHTA, FQGTGA. The PCR was carried out with 60 Vbeta primers and 13 Jbeta primers. Profiled with immunoSEQ multiplex PCR; TCRdb holds only in-frame clones, not every one. This repertoire comprises 150,000 or so clones; its ten largest clones make up about 1.2%. This clonotype originated in a woman aged 60 to 75 in good health and CMV-seronegative. The sequencing sample was made of PBMCs. The chain recombines TRBV7-3 with TRBJ2-3; 8 bases align to TRBD2. CDR3 DNA: TGTGCCAGCAGCTTAACAGCGGGAGCTTCCGTAGATACGCAGTATTTT. This gives the protein CASSLTAGASVDTQYF.